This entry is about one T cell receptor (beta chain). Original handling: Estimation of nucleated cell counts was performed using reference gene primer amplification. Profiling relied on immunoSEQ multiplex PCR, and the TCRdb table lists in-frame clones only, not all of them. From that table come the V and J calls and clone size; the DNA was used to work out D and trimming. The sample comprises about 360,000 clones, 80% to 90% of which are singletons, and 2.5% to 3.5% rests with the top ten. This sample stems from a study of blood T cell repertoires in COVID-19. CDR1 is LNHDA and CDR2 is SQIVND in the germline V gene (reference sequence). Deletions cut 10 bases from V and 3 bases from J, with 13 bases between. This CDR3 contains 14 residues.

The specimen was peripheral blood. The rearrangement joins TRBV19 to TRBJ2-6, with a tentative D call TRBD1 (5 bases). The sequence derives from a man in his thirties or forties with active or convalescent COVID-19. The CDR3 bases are TGTGCCACCGAGGCAACAGGTGGGGCCAACGTCCTGACTTTC. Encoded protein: CATEATGGANVLTF.